This TCR beta chain was observed in a study of control samples from healthy donors and cancer patients. Germline values: CDR1 LGHDT, CDR2 YNNKEL (reference sequence). Trimming took 3 bases from V and 1 from J; bases not matched to a gene: 3. The CDR3 covers 16 residues. This table comes from immunoSEQ multiplex PCR, and its TCRdb copy is limited to in-frame clones, with some not included. The sample lists approximately 160,000 clones, 94% occurring once. The rearrangement joins TRBV3-1 (or the pseudogene TRBV3-2) to TRBJ2-3; 11 bases line up with TRBD2. The sequence derives from a woman in her late teens or twenties in good health. Sequenced: blood. DNA for the CDR3: TGTGCCAGCAGCCACGGACTAGCGGGTTGCACAGATACGCAGTATTTT. This sequence encodes CASSHGLAGCTDTQYF.